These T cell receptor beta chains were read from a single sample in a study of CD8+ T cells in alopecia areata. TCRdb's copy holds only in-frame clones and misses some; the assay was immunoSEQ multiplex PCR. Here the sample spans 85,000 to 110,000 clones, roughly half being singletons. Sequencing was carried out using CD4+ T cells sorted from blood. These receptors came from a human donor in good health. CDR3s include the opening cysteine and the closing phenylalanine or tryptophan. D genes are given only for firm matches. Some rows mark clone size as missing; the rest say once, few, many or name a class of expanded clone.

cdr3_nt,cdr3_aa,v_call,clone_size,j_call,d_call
TGTGCCAGCAGCTCCCGGGACAGAGACTACGAGCAGTACTTC,CASSSRDRDYEQYF,TRBV5-6,many,TRBJ2-7,TRBD1
TGTGCCAGCAGCTTAGAGCTAGCCCGTGGGAGGGAGACCCAGTACTTC,CASSLELARGRETQYF,TRBV11-2,few,TRBJ2-5,NA
TGTGCCAGCAGTTCTACTCCGGGACTAGTTACCGGGGAGCTGTTTTTT,CASSSTPGLVTGELFF,TRBV27,NA,TRBJ2-2,TRBD2
TGCGCCAGCAGCCAAGAATTAAAGGGCTCCTACGAGCAGTACTTC,CASSQELKGSYEQYF,TRBV4-3,NA,TRBJ2-7,NA
TGCAGCGTTGACAGGGGGGAATATGGCTACACCTTC,CSVDRGEYGYTF,TRBV29-1,NA,TRBJ1-2,TRBD1
TGTGCCAGCTCAGGACCGGGACTCTACGAGCAGTACTTC,CASSGPGLYEQYF,TRBV18,NA,TRBJ2-7,NA
TGCAGCGTTGAAACAAAGGGCCTGCATGGCTACACCTTC,CSVETKGLHGYTF,TRBV29-1,NA,TRBJ1-2,NA
TGTGCCAGCAGCTTTCCGCCGGGACAGGGGGCCTACGAGCAGTACTTC,CASSFPPGQGAYEQYF,TRBV5-4,NA,TRBJ2-7,TRBD1
TGTGCCAGCAGATACAGCAACACCGGGGAGCTGTTTTTT,CASRYSNTGELFF,TRBV13,many,TRBJ2-2,NA
TGTGCCAGCAGCTCAGACTTCACCGCACGCATTCAGTACTTC,CASSSDFTARIQYF,TRBV7-2,NA,TRBJ2-4,NA
TGTGCCAGTAGTGACGGGACAGTCTCCACCCGGGAGACCCAGTACTTC,CASSDGTVSTRETQYF,TRBV19,NA,TRBJ2-5,TRBD1
TGTGCCAGCAGCTCCCGGCAGGGGAATGAGCAGTTCTTC,CASSSRQGNEQFF,TRBV7-2,NA,TRBJ2-1,NA
TGCGCCAGCAGCTTGGCGGACGCCCGGGATGGCTACACCTTC,CASSLADARDGYTF,TRBV5-1,few,TRBJ1-2,NA
TGTGCCAGCAGCTTATTCGAGGCAGATACGCAGTATTTT,CASSLFEADTQYF,TRBV7-3,many,TRBJ2-3,NA
TGTGCCAGCAGTTACACTAGACTAGCGGGGGAGACCCAGTACTTC,CASSYTRLAGETQYF,TRBV6-6,NA,TRBJ2-5,TRBD2
TGTGCCACCAGCTTTCAGCCCATCTCTAGCACAGATACGCAGTATTTT,CATSFQPISSTDTQYF,TRBV15,few,TRBJ2-3,NA
TGTGCCAGTAGTATAGATCGGCGAAAACAGCTGAACACTGAAGCTTTCTTT,CASSIDRRKQLNTEAFF,TRBV19,few,TRBJ1-1,NA
TGTGCCAGCAGCTCACTTACTAGTCATACGCAGTATTTT,CASSSLTSHTQYF,TRBV7-3,NA,TRBJ2-3,NA
TGTGCCAGCAGCTACGGACTAGCCACGGGGGAGACCCAGTACTTC,CASSYGLATGETQYF,TRBV5-6,once,TRBJ2-5,TRBD2
TGTGCCAGCAGTTTGAATCACGGGGCTCGACAAGAGACCCAGTACTTC,CASSLNHGARQETQYF,TRBV11-2,once,TRBJ2-5,NA